Listed below are T cell receptor beta chains from one sample, sequenced in a study of T cell changes during pregnancy in multiple sclerosis. The protocol was immunoSEQ multiplex PCR, while the TCRdb copy is restricted to in-frame clones and leaves out a portion. The table has more than 50,000 clones, 80% to 90% seen once. The specimen was peripheral blood, collected in the first trimester of pregnancy. The receptor set was obtained from a female donor with multiple sclerosis, enrolled in a pregnancy study. The CDR3 runs from the conserved cysteine through the conserved F or W.

j_call v_call cdr3_aa
TRBJ2-7 TRBV6-5 CASGRQGMSSYEQYF
TRBJ2-7 TRBV20-1 CSAGTTYEQYF
TRBJ2-1 TRBV6-4 CASSAGLYNEQFF
TRBJ2-5 TRBV6-1 CASSEAGLRGSTQYF
TRBJ1-1 TRBV27 CASSFDPGSLSEAFF
TRBJ2-2 TRBV5-4 CASSRVAGGIPGELFF
TRBJ2-1 TRBV7-2 CASSLRQGLTYNEQFF
TRBJ2-6 TRBV6-5 CASSYSSAGANVLTF
TRBJ2-3 TRBV9 CASSVGQLADSTDTQYF
TRBJ2-7 TRBV19 CASSIKYVTGAYEQYF
TRBJ1-3 TRBV5-8 CASSPGPGMTGNTIYF
TRBJ2-1 TRBV6-5 CASSYSAQGVQFF
TRBJ2-5 TRBV6-5 CASSYGGGAGETQYF
TRBJ2-7 TRBV4-1 CASGGASNSYEQYF
TRBJ2-7 TRBV4-1 CASSHLNTGEQYF
TRBJ2-7 TRBV4-1 CASSQDSERTGYEQYF
TRBJ2-7 TRBV19 CASSIGGQGARYEQYF
TRBJ1-2 TRBV18 CASSPAYRETHYGYTF
TRBJ1-5 TRBV7-2 CASSLVPLSNQPQHF
TRBJ2-1 TRBV18 CASSPISGLAGVQFF
TRBJ2-2 TRBV7-6 CASSLEVYKGVNTGELFF
TRBJ1-5 TRBV27 CASSPDNSNQPQHF
TRBJ2-7 TRBV18 CASSPRWGEVNEQYF
TRBJ2-7 TRBV7-8 CASSHTYEQYF
TRBJ1-2 TRBV5-1 CASSSGQLPHGYTF
TRBJ2-1 TRBV19 CASSIDRGRGANEQFF
TRBJ1-1 TRBV2 CASRFLAGTEAFF
TRBJ1-6 TRBV4-3 CASSQDWRRFPSPLHF
TRBJ1-2 TRBV6-6 CASSDLGQGNYGYTF
TRBJ1-5 TRBV6-5 CASSAERAGQPQHF
TRBJ2-3 TRBV7-9 CASSSSGAWADTQYF
TRBJ1-2 TRBV19 CASSMGQGYGYTF
TRBJ2-7 TRBV7-6 CASSLEGTAYEQYF
TRBJ2-7 TRBV11-2 CASSRTQGAFYEQYF
TRBJ1-1 TRBV7-9 CASSPGGTNTEAFF
TRBJ2-2 TRBV11-2 CASSLDLGGASYTGELFF
TRBJ1-1 TRBV5-6 CASSLIGDRAFF
TRBJ2-2 TRBV5-4 CASSRRAGLNTGELFF
TRBJ2-3 TRBV19 CASSIGSDPSTDTQYF
TRBJ2-1 TRBV30 CAWGGWRTSGSNNEQFF
TRBJ1-2 TRBV6-5 CASSPGVGGDYGYTF
TRBJ2-1 TRBV5-1 CASSLAGISSYNEQFF
TRBJ2-3 TRBV18 CASSPPAGTDTQYF
TRBJ2-7 TRBV4-3 CASSQDHRGYEQYF
TRBJ2-1 TRBV19 CASSISTGRNEQFF
TRBJ2-5 TRBV7-9 CASIYEGGDANWRQETQYF
TRBJ2-7 TRBV18 CASSPSGAYEQYF
TRBJ1-6 TRBV30 CAWNREASPLHF
TRBJ2-5 TRBV5-1 CASSLQTGGETQYF
TRBJ1-2 TRBV19 CASSGSGVHGYTF
TRBJ1-4 TRBV9 CASSASPGHPNEKLFF
TRBJ2-5 TRBV4-2 CASSQDATGAARETQYF
TRBJ1-6 TRBV6-5 CASSTDRDRDSPLHF
TRBJ1-2 TRBV30 CAWSVNIPYGYTF